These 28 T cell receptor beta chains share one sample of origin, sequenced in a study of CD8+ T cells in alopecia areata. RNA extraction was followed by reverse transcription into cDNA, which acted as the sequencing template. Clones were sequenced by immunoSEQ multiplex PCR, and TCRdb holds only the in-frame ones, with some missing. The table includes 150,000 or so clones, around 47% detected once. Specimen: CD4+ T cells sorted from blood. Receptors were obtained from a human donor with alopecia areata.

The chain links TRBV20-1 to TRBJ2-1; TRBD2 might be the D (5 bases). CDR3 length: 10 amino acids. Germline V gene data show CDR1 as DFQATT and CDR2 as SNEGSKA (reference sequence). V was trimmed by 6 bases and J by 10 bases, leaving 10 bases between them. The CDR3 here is CSAAGLEQFF. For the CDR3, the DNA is TGCAGTGCCGCGGGCTTGGAGCAGTTCTTC.

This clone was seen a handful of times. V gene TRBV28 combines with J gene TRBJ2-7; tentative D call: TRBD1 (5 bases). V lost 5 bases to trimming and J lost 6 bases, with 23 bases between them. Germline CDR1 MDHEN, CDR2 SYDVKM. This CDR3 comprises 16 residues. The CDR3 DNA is TGTGCCAGCAGTCCTCCTCCGCGGTTTGGGGCGTCCGAGCAGTACTTC. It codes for CASSPPPRFGASEQYF.

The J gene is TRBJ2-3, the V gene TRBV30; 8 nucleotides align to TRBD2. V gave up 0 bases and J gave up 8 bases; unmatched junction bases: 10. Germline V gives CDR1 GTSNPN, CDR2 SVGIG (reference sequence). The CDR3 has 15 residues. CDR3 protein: CAWSVGLAGRTTQYF. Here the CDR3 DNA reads TGTGCCTGGAGTGTAGGGCTAGCGGGTAGGACTACGCAGTATTTT.

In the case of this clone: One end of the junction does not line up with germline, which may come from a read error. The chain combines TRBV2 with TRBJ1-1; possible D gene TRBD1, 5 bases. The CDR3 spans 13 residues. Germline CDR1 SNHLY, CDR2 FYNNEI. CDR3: CASSERTGQPVLF. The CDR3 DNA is TGTGCCAGCAGCGAGAGAACCGGACAACCCGTTTTGTTT.

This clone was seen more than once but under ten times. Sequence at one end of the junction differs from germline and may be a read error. CDR3 in DNA: TGTGCCAGCAGCCCCCCGGGCGGCCCCGAGTCCGCCTTC. This translates into CASSPPGGPESAF. V usage is TRBV7-9 and J usage is TRBJ1-2; D is ambiguous. The CDR3 has 13 residues. Germline lookup yields CDR1 SEHNR and CDR2 FQNEAQ (reference sequence).

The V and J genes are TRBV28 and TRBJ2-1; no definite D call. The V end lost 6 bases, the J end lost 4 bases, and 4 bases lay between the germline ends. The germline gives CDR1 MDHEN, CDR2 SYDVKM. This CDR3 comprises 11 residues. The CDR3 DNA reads TGTGCCAGCAGCCGTTACAATGAGCAGTTCTTC. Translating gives CASSRYNEQFF.

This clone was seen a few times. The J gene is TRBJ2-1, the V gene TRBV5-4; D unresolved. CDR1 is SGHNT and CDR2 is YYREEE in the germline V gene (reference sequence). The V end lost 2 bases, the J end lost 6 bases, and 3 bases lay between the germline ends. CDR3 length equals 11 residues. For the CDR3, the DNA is TGTGCCAGCAGCTTAGGCAATGAGCAGTTCTTC. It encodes CASSLGNEQFF.

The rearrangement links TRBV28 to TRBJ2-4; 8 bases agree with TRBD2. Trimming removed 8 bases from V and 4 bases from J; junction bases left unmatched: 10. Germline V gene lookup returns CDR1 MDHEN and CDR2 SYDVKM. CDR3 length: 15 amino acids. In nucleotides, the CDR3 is TGTGCCAGCGGTCCCCTGCGGGGGGCAAAAAACATTCAGTACTTC. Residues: CASGPLRGAKNIQYF. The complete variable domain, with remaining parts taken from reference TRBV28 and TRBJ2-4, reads DVKVTQSSRYLVKRTGEKVFLECVQDMDHENMFWYRQDPGLGLRLIYFSYDVKMKEKGDIPEGYSVSREKKERFSLILESASTNQTSMYLCASGPLRGAKNIQYFGAGTRLSVL.

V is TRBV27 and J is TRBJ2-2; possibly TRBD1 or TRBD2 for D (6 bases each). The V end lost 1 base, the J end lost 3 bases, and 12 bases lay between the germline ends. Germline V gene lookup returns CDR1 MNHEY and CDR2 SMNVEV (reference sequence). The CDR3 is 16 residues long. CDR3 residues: CASSLWGDTDTGELFF. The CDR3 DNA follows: TGTGCCAGCAGTTTATGGGGGGACACAGACACCGGGGAGCTGTTTTTT.

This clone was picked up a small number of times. The CDR3 spells CASSTTMAETQYF. For the CDR3, the DNA is TGCGCCAGCAGCACGACTATGGCAGAGACCCAGTACTTC. The chain recombines TRBV5-1 with TRBJ2-5; D perhaps matches TRBD2 (5 bases). With 4 bases removed from V and 4 bases from J, the gap between germline ends came to 11 bases. The CDR3 contains 13 residues. CDR1 SGHRS and CDR2 YFSETQ come from the germline V gene.

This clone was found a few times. The CDR3 DNA sequence: TGCGCCAGCAAGGACAGGGATTTTTACAATGAGCAGTTCTTC. Translated: CASKDRDFYNEQFF. The chain joins TRBV4-1 to TRBJ2-1, with 8 bases identical to TRBD1. This CDR3 comprises 14 residues. CDR1 MGHRA and CDR2 YSYEKL come from the germline V gene. V lost 7 bases to trimming and J lost 4 bases; unmatched junction nucleotides: 6.

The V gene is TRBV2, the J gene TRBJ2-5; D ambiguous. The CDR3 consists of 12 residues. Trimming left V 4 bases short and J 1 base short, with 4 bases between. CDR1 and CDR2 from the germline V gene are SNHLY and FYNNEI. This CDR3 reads CASSAVQETQYF. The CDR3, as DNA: TGTGCCAGCAGTGCGGTCCAAGAGACCCAGTACTTC.

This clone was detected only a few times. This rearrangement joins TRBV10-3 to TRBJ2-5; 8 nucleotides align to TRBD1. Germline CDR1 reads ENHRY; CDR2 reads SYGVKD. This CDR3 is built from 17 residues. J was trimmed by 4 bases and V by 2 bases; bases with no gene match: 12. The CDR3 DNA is TGTGCCATCAGTGAGGGACAGGGTTTGGAGGCTGGAGAGACCCAGTACTTC. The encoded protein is CAISEGQGLEAGETQYF.

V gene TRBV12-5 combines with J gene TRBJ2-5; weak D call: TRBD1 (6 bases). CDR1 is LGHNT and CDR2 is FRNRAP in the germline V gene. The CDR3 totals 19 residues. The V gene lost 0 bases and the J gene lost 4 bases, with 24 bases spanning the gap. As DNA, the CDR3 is TGTGCTAGTGGTTTGGTGGACATCAGCCGGGACACCCTGGGAGAGACCCAGTACTTC. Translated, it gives CASGLVDISRDTLGETQYF.

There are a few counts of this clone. CDR3 DNA sequence: TGTGCCAGCAGCTACCCCCGACAAGATAAAAACATTCAGTACTTC. Its translation: CASSYPRQDKNIQYF. The chain is built from TRBV28 and TRBJ2-4, with D uncertain. Deletions cut 6 bases from V and 4 bases from J, with 16 bases between. CDR1 and CDR2 (germline): MDHEN, SYDVKM. The CDR3 has 15 amino acids.

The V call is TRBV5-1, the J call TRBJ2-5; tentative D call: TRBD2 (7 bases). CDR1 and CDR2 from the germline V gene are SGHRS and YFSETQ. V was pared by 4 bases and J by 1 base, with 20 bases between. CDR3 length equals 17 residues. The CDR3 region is CASSVQSAGAGQETQYF. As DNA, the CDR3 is TGCGCCAGCAGCGTTCAGTCTGCGGGGGCGGGCCAAGAGACCCAGTACTTC.

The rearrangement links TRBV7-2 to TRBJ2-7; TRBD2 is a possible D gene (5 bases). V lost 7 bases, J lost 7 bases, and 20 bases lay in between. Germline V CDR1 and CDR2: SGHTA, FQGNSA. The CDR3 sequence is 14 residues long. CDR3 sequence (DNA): TGTGCCAGCAACCTAAACCCCGGCCGGGGAGAGCAGTACTTC. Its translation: CASNLNPGRGEQYF.

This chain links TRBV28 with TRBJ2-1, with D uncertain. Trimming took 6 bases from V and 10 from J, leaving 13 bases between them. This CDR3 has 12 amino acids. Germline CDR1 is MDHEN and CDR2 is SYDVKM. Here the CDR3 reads CASSSPWKEQFF. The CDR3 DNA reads TGTGCCAGCAGCTCCCCCTGGAAAGAGCAGTTCTTC.

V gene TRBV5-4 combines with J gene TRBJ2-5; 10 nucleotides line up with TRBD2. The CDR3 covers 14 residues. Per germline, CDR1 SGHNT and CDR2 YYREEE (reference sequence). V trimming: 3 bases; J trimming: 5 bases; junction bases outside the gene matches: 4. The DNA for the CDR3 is TGTGCCAGCAGCTCCCGACTAGCGGGTGAGACCCAGTACTTC. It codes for CASSSRLAGETQYF.

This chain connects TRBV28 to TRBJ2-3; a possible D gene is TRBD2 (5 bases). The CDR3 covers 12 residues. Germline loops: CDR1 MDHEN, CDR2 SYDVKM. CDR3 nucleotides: TGTGCTTCAGAGGGTCCCGTGTATACGCAGTATTTT. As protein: CASEGPVYTQYF.

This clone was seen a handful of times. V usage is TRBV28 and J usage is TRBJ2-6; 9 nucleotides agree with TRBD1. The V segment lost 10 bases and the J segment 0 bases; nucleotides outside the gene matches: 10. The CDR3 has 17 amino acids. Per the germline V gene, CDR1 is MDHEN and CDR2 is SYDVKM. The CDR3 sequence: CATGSGTGISGANVLTF. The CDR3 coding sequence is TGTGCCACCGGCTCCGGGACAGGGATCTCTGGGGCCAACGTCCTGACTTTC.

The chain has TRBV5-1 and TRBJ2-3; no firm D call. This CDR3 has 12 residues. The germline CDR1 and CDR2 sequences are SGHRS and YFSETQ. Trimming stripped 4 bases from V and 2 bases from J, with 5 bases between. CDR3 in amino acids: CASSPTTDTQYF. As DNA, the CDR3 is TGCGCCAGCAGCCCGACCACAGATACGCAGTATTTT.

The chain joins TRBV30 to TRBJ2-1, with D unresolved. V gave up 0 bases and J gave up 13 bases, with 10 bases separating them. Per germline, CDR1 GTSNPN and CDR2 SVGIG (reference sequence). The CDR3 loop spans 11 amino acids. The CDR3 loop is CAWSVLKGQFF. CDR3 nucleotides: TGTGCCTGGAGTGTCTTGAAGGGTCAGTTCTTC.

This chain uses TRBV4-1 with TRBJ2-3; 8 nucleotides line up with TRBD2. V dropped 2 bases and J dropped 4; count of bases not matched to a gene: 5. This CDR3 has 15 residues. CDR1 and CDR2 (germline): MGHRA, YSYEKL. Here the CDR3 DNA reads TGCGCCAGCAGCCAAAGCGGGAGTAGCGCAGATACGCAGTATTTT. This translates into CASSQSGSSADTQYF.

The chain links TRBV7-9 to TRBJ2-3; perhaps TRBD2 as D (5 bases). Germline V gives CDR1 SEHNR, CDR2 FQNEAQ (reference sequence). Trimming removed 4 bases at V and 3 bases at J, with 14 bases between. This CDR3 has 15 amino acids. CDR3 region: CASSSLAGLTDTQYF. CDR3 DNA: TGTGCCAGCAGCTCTCTTGCGGGTCTTACAGATACGCAGTATTTT.

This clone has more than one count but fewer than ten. DNA for the CDR3: TGCAGCGTTGAAGATTTTGCAGGGTCTTCGCCAGATACGCAGTATTTT. It codes for CSVEDFAGSSPDTQYF. This chain links TRBV29-1 with TRBJ2-3; the D gene is possibly TRBD1 (5 bases). The CDR3 contains 16 residues. In germline, CDR1 is SQVTM, CDR2 ANQGSEA. V dropped 0 bases and J dropped 4 bases, with 17 bases sitting between them.

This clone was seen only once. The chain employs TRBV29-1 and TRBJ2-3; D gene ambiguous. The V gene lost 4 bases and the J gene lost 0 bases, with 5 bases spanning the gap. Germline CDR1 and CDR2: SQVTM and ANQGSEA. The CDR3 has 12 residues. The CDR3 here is CSVGGSTDTQYF. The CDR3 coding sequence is TGCAGCGTTGGTGGGAGCACAGATACGCAGTATTTT.

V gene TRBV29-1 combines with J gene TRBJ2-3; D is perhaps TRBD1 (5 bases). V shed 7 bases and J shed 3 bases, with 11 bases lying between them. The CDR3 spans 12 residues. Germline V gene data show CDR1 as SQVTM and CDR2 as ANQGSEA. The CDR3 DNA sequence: TGCAGCGAGGGGTATCGGACAGATACGCAGTATTTT. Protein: CSEGYRTDTQYF.